Presented here are 23 T cell receptor beta chains from one specimen sequenced in a study of regulatory T cells in long-lasting Graves disease. Time point specified: persistent/refractory GD, antithyroid drugs over 5 years with positive TRAb. RNA extracted from PBMCs served as the sequencing template. According to the study, TCR beta libraries were built with iRepertoire HTBI primers and CDR3-region Arm-PCR. TCRdb re-called the multiplex PCR reads through MiXCR, storing one row per CDR3 protein. Of about 470,000 distinct CDR3 sequences listed, less than 25% were seen once; the top ten hold 7.8%. Sequences were derived from peripheral blood mononuclear cells (PBMCs), sampled when the disease was refractory, from a patient treated with antithyroid drugs. Source of these receptors: a female donor with Graves disease.

The sample holds a few counts of this clonotype. The rearrangement links TRBV19 to TRBJ2-7; 10 positions match TRBD2. There are 14 residues in the CDR3. Germline CDR1 and CDR2: LNHDA and SQIVND (reference sequence). V lost 1 base and J lost 6; bases outside the gene matches: 3. The CDR3 is CASSIGASGSEQYF. CDR3 nucleotides: TGTGCCAGTAGTATAGGAGCTAGCGGGAGCGAGCAGTACTTC.

In nucleotides, the CDR3 is TGTGCCAGCAGTTCCCTCGGGCGGCACGGGGCCAACGTCCTGACTTTC. It codes for CASSSLGRHGANVLTF. The gene calls are TRBV27 and TRBJ2-6; D unresolved. With 4 bases removed from V and 4 bases from J, the gap between germline ends came to 14 bases. CDR3 length: 16 amino acids. CDR1 and CDR2 (germline): MNHEY, SMNVEV (reference sequence).

The chain carries TRBV24-1 and TRBJ1-5; the D gene is possibly TRBD1 (6 bases). Trimming stripped 4 bases from V and 4 bases from J, with 10 bases between. Germline V gives CDR1 KGHDR, CDR2 SFDVKD. This CDR3 has 14 residues. The CDR3, as DNA: TGTGCCACCAGTGACCAACAGGGAAATCAGCCCCAGCATTTT. It encodes CATSDQQGNQPQHF.

This clonotype was counted between two and nine times. This chain joins TRBV6-1 and TRBJ2-2, with TRBD1 as a possible D gene (6 bases). The germline V gene encodes CDR1 MNHNS and CDR2 SASEGT. This CDR3 is built from 16 residues. V lost 5 bases, J lost 5 bases, and 18 bases lay in between. Here the CDR3 reads CASSRGSGRGTGELFF. CDR3 DNA sequence: TGTGCCAGCAGTCGCGGTAGTGGCAGGGGAACCGGGGAGCTGTTTTTT.

This clonotype showed up many times. V is TRBV29-1 and J is TRBJ1-1; TRBD1 is a possible D gene (6 bases). V was pared by 6 bases and J by 3 bases, with 11 bases between. This CDR3 is 12 amino acids long. Germline CDR1 SQVTM, CDR2 ANQGSEA. The CDR3 DNA sequence: TGCAGCGTGCCTTCAGGGGACACTGAAGCTTTCTTT. It is translated as CSVPSGDTEAFF.

This clonotype was observed many times. V is TRBV28 and J is TRBJ1-1; perhaps TRBD1 as D (5 bases). This CDR3 is built from 17 residues. Between the trimmed V and J ends, which lost 7 bases and 4 bases, there was a span of 25 bases. Germline V gene data show CDR1 as MDHEN and CDR2 as SYDVKM. This CDR3 reads CASTMLSGAQRSTEAFF. As DNA, the CDR3 is TGTGCCAGCACCATGTTGTCCGGGGCCCAGAGGAGCACTGAAGCTTTCTTT.

The chain couples TRBV12-3 or TRBV12-4 to TRBJ2-7, with a possible D match to TRBD1 (6 bases). V dropped 5 bases and J dropped 5 bases, with 19 bases sitting between them. CDR3 length equals 15 residues. This CDR3 is CASSAGQGRIHEQYF. The CDR3 region has the DNA TGTGCCAGCAGTGCCGGTCAGGGGAGAATCCACGAGCAGTACTTC.

To note about this clonotype: This may come from a read error, since a much larger clone is one base off. The rearrangement joins TRBV7-2 to TRBJ1-6; possible D gene TRBD1, 5 bases. Germline V CDR1 and CDR2: SGHTA, FQGNSA. CDR3 length: 17 residues. Trimming pared 5 bases from V and 7 bases from J, leaving 21 bases between. The CDR3 reads CASSRSRAQGTNSPLHF. The CDR3, as DNA: TGTGCCAGCAGCCGATCCAGGGCTCAGGGCACGAATTCACCCCTCCACTTT.

The V and J genes are TRBV28 and TRBJ2-2, with D hard to call. The V gene lost 3 bases and the J gene lost 13 bases, with 15 bases spanning the gap. Germline CDR1 reads MDHEN; CDR2 reads SYDVKM. CDR3 length equals 13 residues. The CDR3 sequence is CASSFGLTWGLFF. As DNA, the CDR3 is TGTGCCAGCAGTTTTGGGCTGACCTGGGGGCTGTTTTTT.

This clonotype occurred once. The chain links TRBV4-2 to TRBJ1-2; D unresolved. V lost 0 bases, J lost 3 bases, and 5 bases lay in between. Germline-derived CDR1 and CDR2 are LGHNA and YNFKEQ. This CDR3 spans 13 amino acids. The CDR3 nucleotides read TGTGCCAGCAGCCAAGATCTGGACTATGGCTACACCTTC. This sequence encodes CASSQDLDYGYTF.

The V and J genes are TRBV5-1 and TRBJ2-1, with TRBD1 identical over 7 bases. The CDR3 covers 15 residues. CDR1 and CDR2 (germline): SGHRS, YFSETQ. V gave up 5 bases and J gave up 2 bases; unmatched junction bases: 7. As DNA, the CDR3 is TGCGCCAGCAGAGACTCCGGACAGGCCTACAATGAGCAGTTCTTC. Translation: CASRDSGQAYNEQFF.

This clonotype was seen only a few times. The chain combines TRBV9 with TRBJ2-7; 7 bases match TRBD2. The CDR3 extends over 14 amino acids. The V segment lost 0 bases and the J segment 5 bases; nucleotides outside the gene matches: 5. Germline values: CDR1 SGDLS, CDR2 YYNGEE. CDR3 nucleotide sequence: TGTGCCAGCAGCGTAGGGGGGGGTACCCACGAGCAGTACTTC. This gives the protein CASSVGGGTHEQYF.

This clonotype has only a few counts. A clone one base away is much larger, so this may be a read error. The missing conserved phenylalanine or tryptophan at the end of this CDR3 makes a read error likely. The chain has TRBV30 and TRBJ2-7, with TRBD1 identical over 10 bases. Germline lookup yields CDR1 GTSNPN and CDR2 SVGIG (reference sequence). V shed 0 bases and J 3 bases; nucleotides not matched to a gene: 8. The CDR3 is 16 residues long. The CDR3 sequence is CAWSVRRTGGIYEQYL. CDR3 in DNA: TGTGCCTGGAGTGTACGCCGGACAGGGGGTATCTACGAGCAGTACCTC.

V is TRBV11-2 and J is TRBJ1-3; no definite D call. The CDR3 length is 15 residues. V shed 5 bases and J shed 0 bases, with 11 bases lying between them. Per germline, CDR1 SGHAT and CDR2 FQNNGV. CDR3 protein: CASSDRGVSGNTIYF. The CDR3 region has the DNA TGTGCCAGCAGCGACCGTGGGGTCTCTGGAAACACCATATATTTT.

This clonotype appeared a few times. This chain joins TRBV7-2 and TRBJ2-2, with 13 bases lining up with TRBD2. V was clipped by 5 bases and J by 2 bases; unmatched bases: 5. This CDR3 contains 17 residues. The germline CDR1 and CDR2 sequences are SGHTA and FQGNSA. The CDR3 nucleotides are TGTGCCAGCAGCCAGGGACTAGCGGGAATCAACACCGGGGAGCTGTTTTTT. The encoded protein is CASSQGLAGINTGELFF.

This clonotype turned up a few times. The chain's CDR3 is CSAFGSNTGELFF. The CDR3 nucleotides read TGCAGTGCTTTCGGCAGCAACACCGGGGAGCTGTTTTTT. V gene TRBV20-1 combines with J gene TRBJ2-2; D is uncertain. The CDR3 covers 13 residues. In germline, CDR1 is DFQATT, CDR2 SNEGSKA (reference sequence). With 5 bases removed from V and 2 bases from J, the gap between germline ends came to 9 bases.

This clonotype was detected a few times. This sequence joins TRBV3-1 and TRBJ1-1; D is undetermined. V gave up 7 bases and J gave up 0 bases, with 9 bases separating them. The germline V gene has CDR1 LGHDT and CDR2 YNNKEL (reference sequence). The CDR3 is made up of 13 amino acids. The DNA of the CDR3 is TGTGCCAGCACTCGGGGTTTGAACACTGAAGCTTTCTTT. It specifies CASTRGLNTEAFF.

A note on this clonotype: Because it lacks the conserved phenylalanine or tryptophan at the end, this CDR3 is likely a read error. The genes are TRBV5-6 and TRBJ2-7; possibly TRBD1 for D (6 bases). The V and J ends lost 7 bases and 4 bases respectively, with 15 bases between them. The CDR3 sequence is 13 residues long. Germline values: CDR1 SGHDT, CDR2 YYEEEE. CDR3: CASSRTATYEQYS. The CDR3 region has the DNA TGTGCCAGCTCAAGGACAGCAACGTACGAGCAGTACTCC.

This clonotype was observed a few times. The chain carries TRBV28 and TRBJ2-2; tentatively, D is TRBD2 (5 bases). The germline V gene has CDR1 MDHEN and CDR2 SYDVKM. V was pared by 2 bases and J by 1 base, with 11 bases between. This CDR3 is built from 16 residues. CDR3 nucleotide sequence: TGTGCCAGCAGTTTAGAGCTAGCTTTGAACACCGGGGAGCTGTTTTTT. Its translation: CASSLELALNTGELFF.

This clonotype showed up just a few times. The chain couples TRBV30 to TRBJ2-2; 10 bases fit TRBD2. The CDR3 covers 17 residues. The junction had 10 bases not matched to a gene; V was cut back by 1 base and J by 5 bases. The germline V gene encodes CDR1 GTSNPN and CDR2 SVGIG (reference sequence). The CDR3 here is CAWSELRASGSTGELFF. In DNA form, the CDR3 reads TGTGCCTGGAGTGAGTTAAGGGCTAGCGGGAGTACCGGGGAGCTGTTTTTT.

To note about this clonotype: Germline is not matched at one junction end, which may reflect a read error. V and J are TRBV7-2 and TRBJ2-7, with D unresolved. CDR1 is SGHTA, CDR2 FQGNSA, per germline. This CDR3 comprises 14 residues. CDR3 residues: CAGSWSLMGHEQYF. The DNA for the CDR3 is TGTGCCGGCAGCTGGAGTTTAATGGGCCACGAGCAGTACTTC.

This clonotype was observed many times. The chain is built from TRBV3-1 and TRBJ2-7, with 15 bases lining up with TRBD2. The CDR3 sequence is 15 residues long. CDR1 LGHDT and CDR2 YNNKEL come from the germline V gene (reference sequence). The V gene end was trimmed by 0 bases and the J gene end by 6 bases; junction bases not matched to a gene: 0. In DNA form, the CDR3 reads TGTGCCAGCAGCCAAGAGGGACTAGCGGGAGGCGAGCAGTACTTC. This gives the protein CASSQEGLAGGEQYF.

This clonotype appeared many times. The CDR3 region is CSARDPPSGRYEQYF. DNA for the CDR3: TGCAGTGCTAGAGATCCTCCTAGCGGACGGTACGAGCAGTACTTC. The chain links TRBV20-1 to TRBJ2-7, with 7 bases fitting TRBD2. This CDR3 has 15 residues. The J segment lost 4 bases and the V segment lost 0 bases, leaving 9 bases of the junction unmatched. The germline V gene has CDR1 DFQATT and CDR2 SNEGSKA (reference sequence).